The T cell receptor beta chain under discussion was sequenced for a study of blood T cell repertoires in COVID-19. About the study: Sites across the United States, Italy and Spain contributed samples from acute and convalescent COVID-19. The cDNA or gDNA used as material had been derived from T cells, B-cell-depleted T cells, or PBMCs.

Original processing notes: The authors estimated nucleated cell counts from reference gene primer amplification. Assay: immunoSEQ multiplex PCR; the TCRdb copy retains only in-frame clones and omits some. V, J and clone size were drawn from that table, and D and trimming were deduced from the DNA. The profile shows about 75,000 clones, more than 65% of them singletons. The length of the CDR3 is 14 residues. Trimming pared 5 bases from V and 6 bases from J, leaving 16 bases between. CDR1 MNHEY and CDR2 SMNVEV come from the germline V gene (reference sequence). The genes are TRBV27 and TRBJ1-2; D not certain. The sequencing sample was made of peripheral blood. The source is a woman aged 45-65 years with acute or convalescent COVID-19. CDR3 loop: CASSPTQRRDGYTF. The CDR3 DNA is TGTGCCAGCAGTCCCACACAGCGGAGGGATGGCTACACCTTC.